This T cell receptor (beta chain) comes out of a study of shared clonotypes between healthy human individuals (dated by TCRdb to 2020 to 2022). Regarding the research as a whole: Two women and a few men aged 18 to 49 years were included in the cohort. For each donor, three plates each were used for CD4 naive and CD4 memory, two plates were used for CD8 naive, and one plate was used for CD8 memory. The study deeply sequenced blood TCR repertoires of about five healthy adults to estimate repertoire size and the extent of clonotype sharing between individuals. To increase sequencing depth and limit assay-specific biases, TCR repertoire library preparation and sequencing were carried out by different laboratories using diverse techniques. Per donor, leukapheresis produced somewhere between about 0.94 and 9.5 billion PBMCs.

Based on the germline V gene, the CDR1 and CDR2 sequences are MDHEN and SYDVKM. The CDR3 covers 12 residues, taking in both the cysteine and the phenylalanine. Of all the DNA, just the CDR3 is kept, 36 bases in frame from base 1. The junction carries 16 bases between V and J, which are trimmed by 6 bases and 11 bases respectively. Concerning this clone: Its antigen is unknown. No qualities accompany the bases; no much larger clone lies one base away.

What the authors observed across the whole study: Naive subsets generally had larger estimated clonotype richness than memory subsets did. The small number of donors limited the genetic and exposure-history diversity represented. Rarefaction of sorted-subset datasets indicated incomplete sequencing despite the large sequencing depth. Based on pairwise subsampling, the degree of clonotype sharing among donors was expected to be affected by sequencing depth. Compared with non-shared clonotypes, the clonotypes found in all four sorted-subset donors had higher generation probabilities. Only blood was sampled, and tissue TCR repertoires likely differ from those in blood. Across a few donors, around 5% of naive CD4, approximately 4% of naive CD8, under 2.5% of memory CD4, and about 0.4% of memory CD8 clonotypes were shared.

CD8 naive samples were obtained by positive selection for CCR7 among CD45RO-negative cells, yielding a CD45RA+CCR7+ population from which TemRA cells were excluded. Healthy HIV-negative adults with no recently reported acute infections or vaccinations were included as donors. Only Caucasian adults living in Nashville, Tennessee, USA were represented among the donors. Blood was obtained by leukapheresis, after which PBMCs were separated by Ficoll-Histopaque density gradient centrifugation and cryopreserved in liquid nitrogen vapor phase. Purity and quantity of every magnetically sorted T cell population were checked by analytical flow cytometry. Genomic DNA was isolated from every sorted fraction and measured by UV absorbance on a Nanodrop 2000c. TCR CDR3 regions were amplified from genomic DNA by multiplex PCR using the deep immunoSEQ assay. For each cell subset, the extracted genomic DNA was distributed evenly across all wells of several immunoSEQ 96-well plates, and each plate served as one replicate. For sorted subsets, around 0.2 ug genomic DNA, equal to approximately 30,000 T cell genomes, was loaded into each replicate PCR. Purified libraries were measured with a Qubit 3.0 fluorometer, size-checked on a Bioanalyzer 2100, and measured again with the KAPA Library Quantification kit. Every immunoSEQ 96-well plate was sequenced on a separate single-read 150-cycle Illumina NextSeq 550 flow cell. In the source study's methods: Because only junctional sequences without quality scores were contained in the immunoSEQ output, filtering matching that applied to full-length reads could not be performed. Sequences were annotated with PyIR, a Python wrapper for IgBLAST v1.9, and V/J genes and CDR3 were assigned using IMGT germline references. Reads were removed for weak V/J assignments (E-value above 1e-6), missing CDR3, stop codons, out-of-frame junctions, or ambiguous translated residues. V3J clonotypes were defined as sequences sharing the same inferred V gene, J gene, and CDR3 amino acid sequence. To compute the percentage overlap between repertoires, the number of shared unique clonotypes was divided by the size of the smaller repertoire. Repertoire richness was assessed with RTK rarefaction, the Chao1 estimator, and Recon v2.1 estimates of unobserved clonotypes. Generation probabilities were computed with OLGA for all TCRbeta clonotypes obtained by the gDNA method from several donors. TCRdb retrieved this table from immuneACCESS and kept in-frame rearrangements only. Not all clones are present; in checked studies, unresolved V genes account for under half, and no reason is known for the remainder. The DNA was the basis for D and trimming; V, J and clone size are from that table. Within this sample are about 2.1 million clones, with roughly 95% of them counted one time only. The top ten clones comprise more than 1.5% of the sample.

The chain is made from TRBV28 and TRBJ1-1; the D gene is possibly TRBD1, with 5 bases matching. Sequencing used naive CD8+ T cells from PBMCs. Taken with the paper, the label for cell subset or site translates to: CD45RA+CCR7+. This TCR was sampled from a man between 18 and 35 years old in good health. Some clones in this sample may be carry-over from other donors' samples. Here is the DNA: TGTGCCAGCAGACCGAACGGGGCCCCTGCTTTCTTT. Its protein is CASRPNGAPAFF. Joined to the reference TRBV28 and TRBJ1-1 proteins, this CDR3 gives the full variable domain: DVKVTQSSRYLVKRTGEKVFLECVQDMDHENMFWYRQDPGLGLRLIYFSYDVKMKEKGDIPEGYSVSREKKERFSLILESASTNQTSMYLCASRPNGAPAFFGQGTRLTVV.